This T cell receptor beta chain was recovered during a study of blood T cell repertoires in COVID-19. Background on the study: Specimens from acute and convalescent COVID-19 originated in the United States, Italy and Spain. The analysed material was cDNA or gDNA that came from T cells, B-cell-depleted T cells, or PBMCs.

Original data processing: The assay estimated nucleated cells by amplifying reference gene primers. Assay: immunoSEQ multiplex PCR; the TCRdb copy retains only in-frame clones and omits some. V, J and clone size were drawn from that table, and D and trimming were deduced from the DNA. The table lists approximately 200,000 clones, 88% of them singletons. This CDR3 contains 14 residues. J gave up 7 bases and V 3 bases, and 5 bases lay outside the gene matches. Germline V gives CDR1 MNHEY, CDR2 SMNVEV (reference sequence). Regarding this clone: Other DNA sequences in this sample translate to the same CDR3.

What was sequenced was peripheral blood. This rearrangement joins TRBV27 to TRBJ2-7; 11 bases are shared with TRBD1. This TCR was recovered from a man in his 70s with active or convalescent COVID-19. The CDR3 DNA reads TGTGCCAGCAGTTTCGGGACAGGGGGAGGTGAGCAGTACTTC. Translated: CASSFGTGGGEQYF.